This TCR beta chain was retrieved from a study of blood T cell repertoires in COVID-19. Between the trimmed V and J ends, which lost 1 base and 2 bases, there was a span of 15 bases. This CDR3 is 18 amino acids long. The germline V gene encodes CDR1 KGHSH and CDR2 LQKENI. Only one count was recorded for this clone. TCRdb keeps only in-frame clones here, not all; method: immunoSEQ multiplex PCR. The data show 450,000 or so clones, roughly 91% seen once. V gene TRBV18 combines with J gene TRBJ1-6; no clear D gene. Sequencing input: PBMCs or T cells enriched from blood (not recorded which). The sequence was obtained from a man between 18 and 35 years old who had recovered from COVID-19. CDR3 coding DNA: TGTGCCAGCTCACCACTGTCACTCGAGGGAACCTATAATTCACCCCTCCACTTT. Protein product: CASSPLSLEGTYNSPLHF.